This T cell receptor beta chain is from a study of blood T cell repertoires in COVID-19. Overall study: Acute and convalescent COVID-19 samples came from the United States, Italy and Spain.

V dropped 1 base and J dropped 1; count of bases not matched to a gene: 18. CDR3 length: 20 amino acids. Sequencing used immunoSEQ multiplex PCR; TCRdb keeps in-frame clones, though not all of them. The sample includes 90,000 to 110,000 clones, 84% of them seen just once. Sequenced sample: peripheral blood. The chain joins TRBV23-1 to TRBJ2-7, with TRBD1 identical over 8 bases. TRBV23-1 is reported as an ORF; its role is uncertain. This sequence was found in a woman aged 80 or older with active or convalescent COVID-19. CDR3 protein: CASSQFNARGRSRESYEQYF. CDR3 sequence (DNA): TGCGCCAGCAGTCAATTTAACGCCAGGGGGCGAAGCAGGGAGTCCTACGAGCAGTACTTC.